These 23 T cell receptor beta chains originate from one sample sequenced in a study of OX40 agonist ivuxolimab in advanced cancers. TCRdb's copy holds only in-frame clones and misses some; the assay was immunoSEQ multiplex PCR. The sample gives tens of thousands of clones, over 90% of which show up once; 6.2% is in the top ten. The sequences come from CD4+ or CD8+ T cells sorted from blood, collected in a trial of the OX40 agonist ivuxolimab. These receptors were collected from an adult with an advanced solid tumor such as melanoma, head and neck, liver or kidney cancer.

The chain uses TRBV27 and TRBJ2-1; D uncertain. Trimming removed 7 bases from V and 12 bases from J, with 13 bases in between. The germline gives CDR1 MNHEY, CDR2 SMNVEV (reference sequence). The CDR3 runs to 11 residues. The CDR3 region has the DNA TGTGCCAGCAAAGCCAACAGAGGGCAGTTCTTC. Translated: CASKANRGQFF.

The chain combines TRBV5-4 with TRBJ2-2; unclear D gene. Germline V CDR1 and CDR2: SGHNT, YYREEE (reference sequence). The CDR3 runs 13 residues. Trimming left V 0 bases short and J 9 bases short, with 9 bases between. CDR3 sequence: CASSLGANRELFF. CDR3 coding DNA: TGTGCCAGCAGCTTGGGGGCTAACCGGGAGCTGTTTTTT.

The V and J genes are TRBV5-1 and TRBJ2-5, with a weak D call TRBD2 (5 bases). The CDR3 has 16 amino acids. Germline CDR1 is SGHRS and CDR2 is YFSETQ. Trimming stripped 4 bases from V and 2 bases from J, with 18 bases between. The CDR3 loop is CASSLLAEAVQETQYF. DNA for the CDR3: TGCGCCAGCAGCCTACTTGCAGAAGCGGTACAAGAGACCCAGTACTTC.

The V call is TRBV5-8, the J call TRBJ2-1; TRBD2 is a possible D gene (5 bases). CDR1 and CDR2 from the germline V gene are SGHTS and YDEGEE. V was shortened by 6 bases and J by 5 bases, with 12 bases between the two germline ends. This CDR3 spans 13 amino acids. CDR3 region: CASMRVWDNEQFF. The CDR3 DNA follows: TGTGCCAGCATGAGGGTGTGGGACAATGAGCAGTTCTTC. The complete variable domain, with remaining parts taken from reference TRBV5-8 and TRBJ2-1, reads EAGVTQSPTHLIKTRGQQATLRCSPISGHTSVYWYQQALGLGLQFLLWYDEGEERNRGNFPPRFSGRQFPNYSSELNVNALELEDSALYLCASMRVWDNEQFFGPGTRLTVL.

The gene calls are TRBV19 and TRBJ2-1, with D perhaps TRBD1 (5 bases). V lost 3 bases to trimming and J lost 3 bases, with 9 bases between them. The length of the CDR3 is 14 residues. Germline CDR1 is LNHDA and CDR2 is SQIVND (reference sequence). The DNA for the CDR3 is TGTGCCAGTAGTATTGGAGACAGCTACAATGAGCAGTTCTTC. Its protein product is CASSIGDSYNEQFF.

The CDR3 loop reads CASSLEVAGGLYF. The CDR3 nucleotides read TGTGCCAGCAGCTTGGAGGTAGCAGGTGGTCTGTACTTC. The rearrangement links TRBV5-4 to TRBJ2-7, with D uncertain. This CDR3 region has 13 residues. The germline V gene encodes CDR1 SGHNT and CDR2 YYREEE (reference sequence). Deletions cut 0 bases from V and 12 bases from J, with 16 bases between.

V is TRBV7-6 and J is TRBJ1-4, with 9 nucleotides matching TRBD1. From germline, CDR1 is SGHVS and CDR2 FNYEAQ. The length of the CDR3 is 15 residues. The V gene end was trimmed by 4 bases and the J gene end by 7 bases; junction bases not matched to a gene: 7. As DNA, the CDR3 is TGTGCCAGCAGCTACAGGGGGCAGGAGGTTGAAAAACTGTTTTTT. Protein: CASSYRGQEVEKLFF.

J is TRBJ2-7 and V is TRBV27; D tentatively reads TRBD1 or TRBD2 (5 bases each). Trimming stripped 7 bases from V and 3 bases from J, with 22 bases between. Germline CDR1 and CDR2: MNHEY and SMNVEV (reference sequence). The CDR3 is 16 residues long. Here the CDR3 DNA reads TGTGCCAGCACCTCCATCGGGTCCGGGGACCTCTACGAGCAGTACTTC. Its translation: CASTSIGSGDLYEQYF.

J is TRBJ1-1 and V is TRBV7-8; D is ambiguous. Germline CDR1 reads SGHVS; CDR2 reads FQNEAQ. V was trimmed by 2 bases and J by 4 bases, leaving 17 bases between them. The CDR3 is 16 residues long. The CDR3 spells CASSLFNEGWATEAFF. The DNA for the CDR3 is TGTGCCAGCAGCTTATTTAATGAGGGCTGGGCCACTGAAGCTTTCTTT.

The count of this clone is one. This chain joins TRBV2 and TRBJ2-1, with 7 positions matching TRBD2. CDR3 length: 13 amino acids. Germline V CDR1 and CDR2: SNHLY, FYNNEI. The trim removed 7 bases at V and 4 bases at J, leaving 4 bases unmatched. The CDR3 nucleotides read TGTGCCAGCAATGGGAGGGCATACAATGAGCAGTTCTTC. Its translation: CASNGRAYNEQFF. Complete variable domain (other parts from reference TRBV2 and TRBJ2-1): EPEVTQTPSHQVTQMGQEVILRCVPISNHLYFYWYRQILGQKVEFLVSFYNNEISEKSEIFDDQFSVERPDGSNFTLKIRSTKLEDSAMYFCASNGRAYNEQFFGPGTRLTVL.

For the CDR3, the DNA is TGTGCCAGCAGCCCTTCTCAACTAATGACCTACGAGCAGTACTTC. Translated: CASSPSQLMTYEQYF. The V and J genes are TRBV14 and TRBJ2-7; D gene unclear. The CDR3 contains 15 residues. Trimming removed 4 bases at V and 2 bases at J, with 15 bases between. Germline V CDR1 and CDR2: SGHDN, FVKESK.

This rearrangement joins TRBV6-6 to TRBJ1-1; 9 nucleotides align to TRBD1. The CDR3 runs to 15 residues. The ends lost 6 bases at V and 1 base at J; junction bases unmatched: 6. Germline V gene sequence: CDR1 MNHNY, CDR2 SVGAGI (reference sequence). CDR3 sequence (DNA): TGTGCCAGCAGCCCCCCGGACAGGGGGAACACTGAAGCTTTCTTT. Translating it yields CASSPPDRGNTEAFF.

The chain joins TRBV19 to TRBJ2-1, with 13 bases identical to TRBD2. Germline CDR1 reads LNHDA; CDR2 reads SQIVND (reference sequence). This CDR3 is 17 amino acids long. The trim removed 5 bases at V and 5 bases at J, leaving 9 bases unmatched. CDR3 sequence reads: CASSWTSGGGPDNEQFF. The CDR3 DNA reads as TGTGCCAGTAGTTGGACTAGCGGGGGAGGGCCCGACAATGAGCAGTTCTTC.

This chain joins TRBV12-5 and TRBJ1-5; D is unclear. The length of the CDR3 is 11 residues. In germline, CDR1 is LGHNT, CDR2 FRNRAP. V dropped 5 bases and J dropped 8 bases, with 7 bases sitting between them. The CDR3 bases are TGTGCTAGTGGTGAGCTTGAGCCCCAGCATTTT. This encodes CASGELEPQHF.

The V gene is TRBV7-2, the J gene TRBJ2-5; possibly TRBD2 for D (6 bases). Per germline, CDR1 SGHTA and CDR2 FQGNSA. The CDR3 contains 15 residues. V was cut by 2 bases and J by 2 bases, with 12 bases left in between. CDR3 region: CASSLRLAPQETQYF. For the CDR3, the DNA is TGTGCCAGCAGCTTACGGCTAGCGCCACAAGAGACCCAGTACTTC.

J is TRBJ2-1 and V is TRBV5-6, with 10 bases identical to TRBD2. Germline V CDR1 and CDR2: SGHDT, YYEEEE. This CDR3 has 16 amino acids. With 4 bases clipped from V and 2 bases from J, the junction kept 6 bases outside the gene matches. The CDR3 DNA follows: TGTGCCAGCAGCGTCCAGCGGGAGGGACCCTACAATGAGCAGTTCTTC. Protein product: CASSVQREGPYNEQFF.

The chain is built from TRBV27 and TRBJ1-1; the D gene is possibly TRBD1 (6 bases). Trimming shortened V by 3 bases and J by 2 bases, and 13 bases separated the two germline ends. CDR3 length: 15 residues. The germline V gene encodes CDR1 MNHEY and CDR2 SMNVEV (reference sequence). The CDR3 DNA is TGTGCCAGCAGTTTTGGCCACGGGGGCAACACTGAAGCTTTCTTT. This gives the protein CASSFGHGGNTEAFF.

The chain combines TRBV27 with TRBJ2-7, with 7 bases aligning to TRBD1. The J segment lost 7 bases and the V segment lost 3 bases, leaving 9 bases of the junction unmatched. CDR1 is MNHEY, CDR2 SMNVEV, per germline (reference sequence). This CDR3 has 14 residues. CDR3 sequence reads: CASSFGTEPREQYF. DNA of the CDR3: TGTGCCAGCAGTTTCGGGACAGAGCCTAGGGAGCAGTACTTC.

This sequence joins TRBV19 and TRBJ2-1; D might be TRBD1 (5 bases). Trimming took off 5 bases at V and 3 bases at J, with 20 bases between the two ends. Germline V gene data show CDR1 as LNHDA and CDR2 as SQIVND (reference sequence). This CDR3 spans 17 amino acids. The CDR3 nucleotides read TGTGCCAGTAGTTTCCCCCCGACAGCCCCTAGCTACAATGAGCAGTTCTTC. As protein: CASSFPPTAPSYNEQFF.

The chain links TRBV7-2 to TRBJ2-7; perhaps TRBD1 as D (6 bases). CDR1 and CDR2 (germline): SGHTA, FQGNSA. The CDR3 is made up of 16 amino acids. V lost 5 bases to trimming and J lost 0 bases, with 17 bases between them. CDR3 nucleotides: TGTGCCAGCAGCCCAAAGTACAGGGATCCCTCCTACGAGCAGTACTTC. Translating it yields CASSPKYRDPSYEQYF.

V is TRBV27 and J is TRBJ1-1; no reliable D call. The CDR3 runs 13 residues. Germline-derived CDR1 and CDR2 are MNHEY and SMNVEV (reference sequence). Trimming stripped 0 bases from V and 5 bases from J, with 7 bases between. CDR3 loop: CASSLSSLTEAFF. CDR3 DNA: TGTGCCAGCAGTTTATCGTCCCTGACTGAAGCTTTCTTT.

In its sample, this clone was seen once. The chain couples TRBV25-1 to TRBJ1-5, with D tentatively TRBD1 (6 bases). The CDR3 is 15 amino acids. Germline CDR1 reads MGHDK; CDR2 reads SYGVNS. Trimming pared 2 bases from V and 5 bases from J, leaving 13 bases between. This chain's CDR3 is CASSEMGGGHQPQHF. For the CDR3, the DNA is TGTGCCAGCAGTGAAATGGGGGGGGGCCATCAGCCCCAGCATTTT.

The CDR3 region is CASGRTDTQYF. In nucleotides, the CDR3 is TGTGCTAGTGGACGGACAGATACGCAGTATTTT. The J gene is TRBJ2-3, the V gene TRBV12-5; D remains ambiguous. CDR3 length equals 11 residues. The germline V gene has CDR1 LGHNT and CDR2 FRNRAP. V dropped 6 bases and J dropped 3 bases, with 4 bases sitting between them. Supplemented by reference TRBV12-5 and TRBJ2-3, the full variable domain reads DARVTQTPRHKVTEMGQEVTMRCQPILGHNTVFWYRQTMMQGLELLAYFRNRAPLDDSGMPKDRFSAEMPDATLATLKIQPSEPRDSAVYFCASGRTDTQYFGPGTRLTVL.